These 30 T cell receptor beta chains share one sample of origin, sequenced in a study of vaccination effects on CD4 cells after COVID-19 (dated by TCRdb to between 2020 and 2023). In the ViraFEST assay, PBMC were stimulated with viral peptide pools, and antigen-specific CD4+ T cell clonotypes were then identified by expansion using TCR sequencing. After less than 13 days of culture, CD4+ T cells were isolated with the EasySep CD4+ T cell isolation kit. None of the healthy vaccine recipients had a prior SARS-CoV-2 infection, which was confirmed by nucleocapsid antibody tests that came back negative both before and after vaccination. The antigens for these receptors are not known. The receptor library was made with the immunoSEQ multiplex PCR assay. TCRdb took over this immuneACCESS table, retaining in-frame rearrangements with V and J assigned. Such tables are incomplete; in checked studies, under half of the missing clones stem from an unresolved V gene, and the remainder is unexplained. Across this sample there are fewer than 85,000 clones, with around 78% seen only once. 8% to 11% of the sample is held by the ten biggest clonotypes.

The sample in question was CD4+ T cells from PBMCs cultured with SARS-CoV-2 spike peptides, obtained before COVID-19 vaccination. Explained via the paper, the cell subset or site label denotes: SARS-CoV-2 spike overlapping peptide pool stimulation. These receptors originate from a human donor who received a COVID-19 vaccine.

The CDR3 here is CASTRDLPGDTEAFF. DNA for the CDR3: TGTGCCAGCACCAGAGACTTACCAGGGGACACTGAAGCTTTCTTT. The chain couples TRBV6-5 to TRBJ1-1; a weak D match, TRBD1 (6 bases). The CDR3 spans 15 residues. V was pared by 7 bases and J by 3 bases, with 18 bases between. From germline, CDR1 is MNHEY and CDR2 SVGAGI.

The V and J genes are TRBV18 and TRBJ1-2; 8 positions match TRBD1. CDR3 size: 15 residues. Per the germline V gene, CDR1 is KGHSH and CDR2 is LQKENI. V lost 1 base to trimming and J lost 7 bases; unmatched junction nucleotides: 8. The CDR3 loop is CASSPRVTGDSGYTF. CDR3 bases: TGTGCCAGCTCACCACGTGTGACAGGGGACTCTGGCTACACCTTC.

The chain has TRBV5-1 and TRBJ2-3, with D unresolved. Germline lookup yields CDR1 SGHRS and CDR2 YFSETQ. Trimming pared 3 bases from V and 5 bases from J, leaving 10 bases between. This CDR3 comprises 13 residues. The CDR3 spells CASSSPRQDTQYF. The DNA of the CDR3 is TGCGCCAGCAGCTCTCCTAGACAAGATACGCAGTATTTT.

For the CDR3, the DNA is TGTGCCAGCAGCCCCGGGGGCAACTATGGCTACACCTTC. Residues: CASSPGGNYGYTF. This chain connects TRBV5-5 to TRBJ1-2, with D maybe TRBD1 (6 bases). Per germline, CDR1 SGHKS and CDR2 YYEKEE (reference sequence). V was shortened by 4 bases and J by 2 bases, with 9 bases between the two germline ends. The CDR3 sequence is 13 residues long.

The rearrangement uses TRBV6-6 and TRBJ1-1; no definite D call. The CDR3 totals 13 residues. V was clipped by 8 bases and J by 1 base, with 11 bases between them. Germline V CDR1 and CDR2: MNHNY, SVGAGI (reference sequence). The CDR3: CASGLTKNTEAFF. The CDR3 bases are TGTGCCAGCGGACTAACTAAGAACACTGAAGCTTTCTTT.

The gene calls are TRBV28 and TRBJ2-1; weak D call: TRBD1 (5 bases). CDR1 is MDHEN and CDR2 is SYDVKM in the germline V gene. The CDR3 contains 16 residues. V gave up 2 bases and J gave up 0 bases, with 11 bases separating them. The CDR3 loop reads CASSLPGKGSYNEQFF. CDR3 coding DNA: TGTGCCAGCAGTTTACCAGGGAAGGGCTCCTACAATGAGCAGTTCTTC.

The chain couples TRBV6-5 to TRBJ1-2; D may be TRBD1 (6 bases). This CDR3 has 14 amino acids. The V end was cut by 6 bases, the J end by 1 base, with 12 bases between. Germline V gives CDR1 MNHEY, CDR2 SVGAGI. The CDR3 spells CASRVGRGNYGYTF. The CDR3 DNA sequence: TGTGCCAGCAGGGTCGGCAGGGGTAACTATGGCTACACCTTC.

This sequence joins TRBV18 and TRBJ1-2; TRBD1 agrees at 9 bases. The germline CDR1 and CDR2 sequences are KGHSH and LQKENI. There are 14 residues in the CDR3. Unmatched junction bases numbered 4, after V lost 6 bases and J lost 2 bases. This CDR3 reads CASSEGTGNYGYTF. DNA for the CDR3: TGTGCCAGCTCCGAGGGGACAGGGAACTATGGCTACACCTTC.

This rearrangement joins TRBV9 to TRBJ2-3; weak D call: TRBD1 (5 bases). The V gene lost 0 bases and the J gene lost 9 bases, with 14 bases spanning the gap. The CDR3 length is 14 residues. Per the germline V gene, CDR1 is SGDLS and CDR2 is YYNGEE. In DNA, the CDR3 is TGTGCCAGCAGCGTAGCGATGGGGCAGGGAACGCAGTATTTT. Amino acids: CASSVAMGQGTQYF.

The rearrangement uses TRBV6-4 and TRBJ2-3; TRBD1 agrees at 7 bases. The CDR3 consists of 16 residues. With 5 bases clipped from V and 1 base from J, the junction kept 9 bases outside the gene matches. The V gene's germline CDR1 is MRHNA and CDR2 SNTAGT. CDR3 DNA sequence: TGTGCCAGCAGTTCGAACAGGGGAGCGGGCACAGATACGCAGTATTTT. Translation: CASSSNRGAGTDTQYF.

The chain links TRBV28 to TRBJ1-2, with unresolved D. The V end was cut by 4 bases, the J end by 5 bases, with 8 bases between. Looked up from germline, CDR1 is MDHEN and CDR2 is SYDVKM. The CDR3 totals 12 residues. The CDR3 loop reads CASSYGDYGYTF. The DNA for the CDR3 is TGTGCCAGCAGTTACGGGGATTATGGCTACACCTTC.

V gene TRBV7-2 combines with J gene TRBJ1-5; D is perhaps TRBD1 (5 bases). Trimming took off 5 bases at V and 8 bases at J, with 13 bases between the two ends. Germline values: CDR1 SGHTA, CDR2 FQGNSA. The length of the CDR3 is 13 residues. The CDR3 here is CASSTQGVEPQHF. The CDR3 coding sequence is TGTGCCAGCAGCACGCAGGGAGTAGAGCCCCAGCATTTT. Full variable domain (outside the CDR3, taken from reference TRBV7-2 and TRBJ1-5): GAGVSQSPSNKVTEKGKDVELRCDPISGHTALYWYRQSLGQGLEFLIYFQGNSAPDKSGLPSDRFSAERTGGSVSTLTIQRTQQEDSAVYLCASSTQGVEPQHFGDGTRLSIL.

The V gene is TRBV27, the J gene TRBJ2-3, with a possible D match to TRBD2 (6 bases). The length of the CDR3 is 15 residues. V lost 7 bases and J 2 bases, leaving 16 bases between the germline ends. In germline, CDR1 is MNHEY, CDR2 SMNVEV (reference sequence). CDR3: CASTRGSWDTDTQYF. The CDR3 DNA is TGTGCCAGCACCCGGGGGTCGTGGGACACAGATACGCAGTATTTT.

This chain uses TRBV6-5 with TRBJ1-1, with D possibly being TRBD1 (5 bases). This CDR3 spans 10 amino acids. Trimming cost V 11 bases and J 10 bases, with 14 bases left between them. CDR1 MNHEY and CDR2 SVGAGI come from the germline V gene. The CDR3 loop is CAWGTNPAFF. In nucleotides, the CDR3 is TGTGCCTGGGGGACTAACCCAGCTTTCTTT.

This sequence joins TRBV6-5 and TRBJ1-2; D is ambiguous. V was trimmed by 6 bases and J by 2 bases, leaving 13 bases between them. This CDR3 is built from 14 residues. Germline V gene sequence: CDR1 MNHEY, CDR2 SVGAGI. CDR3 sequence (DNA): TGTGCCAGCAGGGGAGGGTTAGTGAACTATGGCTACACCTTC. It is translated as CASRGGLVNYGYTF.

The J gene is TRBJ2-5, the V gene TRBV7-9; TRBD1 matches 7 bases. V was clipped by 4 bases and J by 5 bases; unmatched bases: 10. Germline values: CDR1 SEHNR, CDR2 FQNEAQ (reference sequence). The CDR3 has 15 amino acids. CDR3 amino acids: CASSYPGTVGETQYF. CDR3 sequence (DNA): TGTGCCAGCAGCTACCCCGGGACAGTCGGCGAGACCCAGTACTTC.

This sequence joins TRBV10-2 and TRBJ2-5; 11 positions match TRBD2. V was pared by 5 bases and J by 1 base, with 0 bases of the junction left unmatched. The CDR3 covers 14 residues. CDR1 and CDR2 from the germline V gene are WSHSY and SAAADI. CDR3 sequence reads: CASSTSGGQETQYF. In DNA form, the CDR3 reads TGCGCCAGCAGTACTAGCGGGGGCCAAGAGACCCAGTACTTC.

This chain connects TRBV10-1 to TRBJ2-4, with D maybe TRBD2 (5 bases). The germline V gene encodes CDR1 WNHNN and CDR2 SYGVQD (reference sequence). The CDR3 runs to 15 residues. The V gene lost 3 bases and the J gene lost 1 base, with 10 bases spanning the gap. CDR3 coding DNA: TGCGCCAGCAGTGACTCGGGGTGGGCCAAAAACATTCAGTACTTC. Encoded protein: CASSDSGWAKNIQYF.

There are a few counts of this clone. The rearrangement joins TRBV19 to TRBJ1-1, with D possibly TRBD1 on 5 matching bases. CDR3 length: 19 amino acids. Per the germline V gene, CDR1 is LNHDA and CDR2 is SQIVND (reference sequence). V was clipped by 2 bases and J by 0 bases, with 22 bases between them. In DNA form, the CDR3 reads TGTGCCAGTAGTATAATTGCAGGGACTGCAACGACTATGAACACTGAAGCTTTCTTT. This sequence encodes CASSIIAGTATTMNTEAFF.

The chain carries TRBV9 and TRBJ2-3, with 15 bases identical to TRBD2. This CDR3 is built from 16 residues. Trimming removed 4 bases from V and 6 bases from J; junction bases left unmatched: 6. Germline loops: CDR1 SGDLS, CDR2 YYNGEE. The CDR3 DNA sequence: TGTGCCAGCAGCCCGGGACTAGCGGGGGGCTGGGATACGCAGTATTTT. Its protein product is CASSPGLAGGWDTQYF.

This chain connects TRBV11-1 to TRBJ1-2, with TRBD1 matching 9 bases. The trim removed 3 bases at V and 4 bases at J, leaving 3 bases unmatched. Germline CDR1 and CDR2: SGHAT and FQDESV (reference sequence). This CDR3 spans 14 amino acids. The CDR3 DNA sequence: TGTGCCAGCAGCTTGGGACAGGGAGGCTATGGCTACACCTTC. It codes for CASSLGQGGYGYTF.

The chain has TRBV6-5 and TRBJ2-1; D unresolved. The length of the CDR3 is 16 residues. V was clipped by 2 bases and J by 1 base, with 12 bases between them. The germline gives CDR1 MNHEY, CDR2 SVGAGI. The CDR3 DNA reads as TGTGCCAGCAGTTACGGTGGGGTAGGGTCCTACAATGAGCAGTTCTTC. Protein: CASSYGGVGSYNEQFF.

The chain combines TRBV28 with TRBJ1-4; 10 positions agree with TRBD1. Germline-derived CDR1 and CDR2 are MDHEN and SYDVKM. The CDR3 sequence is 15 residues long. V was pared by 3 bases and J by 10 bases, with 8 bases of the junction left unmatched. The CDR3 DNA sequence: TGTGCCAGCAGTTTGGTGACAGGGGGCCGCGGAAAACTGTTTTTT. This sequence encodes CASSLVTGGRGKLFF.

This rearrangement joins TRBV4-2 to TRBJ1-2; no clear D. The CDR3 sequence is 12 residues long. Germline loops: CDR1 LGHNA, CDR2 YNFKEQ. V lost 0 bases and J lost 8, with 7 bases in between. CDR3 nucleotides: TGTGCCAGCAGCCAAGAGAGGGCCGGCTACACCTTC. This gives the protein CASSQERAGYTF.

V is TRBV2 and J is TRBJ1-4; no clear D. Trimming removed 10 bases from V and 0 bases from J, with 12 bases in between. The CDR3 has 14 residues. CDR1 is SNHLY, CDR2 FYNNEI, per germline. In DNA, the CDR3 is TGTGCCATTAAGACGGGAGCAACTAATGAAAAACTGTTTTTT. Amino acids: CAIKTGATNEKLFF.

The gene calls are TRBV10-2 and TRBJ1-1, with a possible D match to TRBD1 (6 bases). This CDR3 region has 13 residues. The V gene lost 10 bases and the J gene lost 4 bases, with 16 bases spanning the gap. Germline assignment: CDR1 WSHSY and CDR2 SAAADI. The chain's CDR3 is CATTGRPRTEAFF. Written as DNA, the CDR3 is TGCGCCACCACAGGGAGGCCGCGCACTGAAGCTTTCTTT.

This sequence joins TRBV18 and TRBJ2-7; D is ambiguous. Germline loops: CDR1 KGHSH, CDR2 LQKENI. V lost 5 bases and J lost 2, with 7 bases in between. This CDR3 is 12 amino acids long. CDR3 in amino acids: CASSFQPYEQYV. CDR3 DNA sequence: TGTGCCAGCTCATTCCAGCCCTACGAGCAGTACGTC.

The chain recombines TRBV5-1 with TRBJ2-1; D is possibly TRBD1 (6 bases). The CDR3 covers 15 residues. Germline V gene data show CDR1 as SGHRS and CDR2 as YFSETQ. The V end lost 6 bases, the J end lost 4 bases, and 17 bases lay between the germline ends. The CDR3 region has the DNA TGCGCCAGCACCAACCTCGGGACACAGTACAATGAGCAGTTCTTC. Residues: CASTNLGTQYNEQFF. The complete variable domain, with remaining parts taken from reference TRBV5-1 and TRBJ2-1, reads KAGVTQTPRYLIKTRGQQVTLSCSPISGHRSVSWYQQTPGQGLQFLFEYFSETQRNKGNFPGRFSGRQFSNSRSEMNVSTLELGDSALYLCASTNLGTQYNEQFFGPGTRLTVL.

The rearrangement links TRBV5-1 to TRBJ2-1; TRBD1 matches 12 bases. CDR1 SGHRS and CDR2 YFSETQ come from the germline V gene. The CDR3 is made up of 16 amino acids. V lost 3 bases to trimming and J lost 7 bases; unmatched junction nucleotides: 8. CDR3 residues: CASSSSRDRGPNEQFF. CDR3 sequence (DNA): TGCGCCAGCAGCTCGTCCCGGGACAGGGGGCCGAATGAGCAGTTCTTC.

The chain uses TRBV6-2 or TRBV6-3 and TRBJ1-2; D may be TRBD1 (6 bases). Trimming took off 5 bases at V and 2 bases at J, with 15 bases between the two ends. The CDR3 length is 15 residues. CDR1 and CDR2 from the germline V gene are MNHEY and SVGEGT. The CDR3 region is CASSLGGRTNYGYTF. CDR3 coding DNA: TGTGCCAGCAGTCTAGGGGGGCGGACAAACTATGGCTACACCTTC.